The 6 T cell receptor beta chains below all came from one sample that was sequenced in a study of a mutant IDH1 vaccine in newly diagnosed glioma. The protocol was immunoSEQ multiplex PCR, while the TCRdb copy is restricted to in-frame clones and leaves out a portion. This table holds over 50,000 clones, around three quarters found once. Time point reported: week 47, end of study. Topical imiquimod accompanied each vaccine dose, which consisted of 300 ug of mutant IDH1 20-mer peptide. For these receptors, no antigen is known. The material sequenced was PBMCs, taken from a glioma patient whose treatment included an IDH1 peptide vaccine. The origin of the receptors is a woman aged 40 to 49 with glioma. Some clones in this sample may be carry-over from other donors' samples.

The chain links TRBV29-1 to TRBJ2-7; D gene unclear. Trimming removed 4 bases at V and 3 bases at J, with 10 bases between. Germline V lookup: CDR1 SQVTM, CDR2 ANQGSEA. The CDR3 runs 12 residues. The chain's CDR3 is CSVGLVSYEQYF. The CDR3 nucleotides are TGCAGCGTTGGGCTGGTCAGCTACGAGCAGTACTTC.

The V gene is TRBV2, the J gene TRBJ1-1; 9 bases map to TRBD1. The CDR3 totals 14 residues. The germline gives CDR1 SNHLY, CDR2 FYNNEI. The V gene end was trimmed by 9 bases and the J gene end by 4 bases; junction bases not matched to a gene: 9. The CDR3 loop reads CARLTDRGGTEAFF. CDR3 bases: TGTGCCAGACTAACCGACAGGGGGGGCACTGAAGCTTTCTTT.

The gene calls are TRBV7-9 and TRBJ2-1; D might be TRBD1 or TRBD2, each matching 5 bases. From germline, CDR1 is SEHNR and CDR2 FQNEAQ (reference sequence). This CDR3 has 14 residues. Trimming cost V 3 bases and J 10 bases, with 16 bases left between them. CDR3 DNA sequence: TGTGCCAGCAGCTTTGGGACCCAAAAGGAAGAGCAGTTCTTC. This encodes CASSFGTQKEEQFF.

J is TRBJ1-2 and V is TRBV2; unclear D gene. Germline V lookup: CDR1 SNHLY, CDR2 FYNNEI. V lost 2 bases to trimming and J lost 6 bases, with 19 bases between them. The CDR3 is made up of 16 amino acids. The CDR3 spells CASSENRPIGGDGYTF. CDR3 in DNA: TGTGCCAGCAGTGAAAATAGGCCGATCGGTGGGGATGGCTACACCTTC.

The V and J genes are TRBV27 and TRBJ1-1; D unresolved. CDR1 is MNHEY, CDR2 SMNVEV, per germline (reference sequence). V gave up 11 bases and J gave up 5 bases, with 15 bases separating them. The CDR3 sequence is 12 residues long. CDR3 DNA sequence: TGTGCCTCAAGTCGGGGTTCAACTGAAGCTTTCTTT. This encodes CASSRGSTEAFF.

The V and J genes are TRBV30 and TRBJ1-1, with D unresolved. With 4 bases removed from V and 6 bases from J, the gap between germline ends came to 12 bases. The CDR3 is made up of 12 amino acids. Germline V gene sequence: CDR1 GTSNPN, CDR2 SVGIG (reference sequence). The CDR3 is CAWKAREAEAFF. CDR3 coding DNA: TGTGCCTGGAAGGCCCGAGAGGCTGAAGCTTTCTTT.